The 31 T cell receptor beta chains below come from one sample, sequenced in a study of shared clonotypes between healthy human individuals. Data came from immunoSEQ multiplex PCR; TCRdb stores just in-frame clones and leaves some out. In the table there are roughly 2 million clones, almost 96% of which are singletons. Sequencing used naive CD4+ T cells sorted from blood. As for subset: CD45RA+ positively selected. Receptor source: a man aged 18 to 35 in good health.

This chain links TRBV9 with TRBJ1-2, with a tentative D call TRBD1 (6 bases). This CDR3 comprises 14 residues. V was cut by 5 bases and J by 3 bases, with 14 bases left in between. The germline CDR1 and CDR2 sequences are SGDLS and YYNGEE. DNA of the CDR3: TGTGCCAGCAGGAGACAGGACCGGGACTATGGCTACACCTTC. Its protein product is CASRRQDRDYGYTF.

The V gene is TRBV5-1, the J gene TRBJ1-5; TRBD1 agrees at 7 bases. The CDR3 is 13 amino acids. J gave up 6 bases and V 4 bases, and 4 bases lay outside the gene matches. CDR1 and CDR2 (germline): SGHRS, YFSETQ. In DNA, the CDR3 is TGCGCCAGCAGCGAAACAGGGGCTCAGCCCCAGCATTTT. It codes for CASSETGAQPQHF.

CDR3 protein: CAISPSGGQQETQYF. The CDR3 coding sequence is TGTGCCATCAGTCCTAGCGGGGGGCAACAAGAGACCCAGTACTTC. J is TRBJ2-5 and V is TRBV10-3; 11 bases agree with TRBD2. The germline gives CDR1 ENHRY, CDR2 SYGVKD. The junction had 4 bases not matched to a gene; V was cut back by 5 bases and J by 2 bases. The CDR3 is 15 amino acids.

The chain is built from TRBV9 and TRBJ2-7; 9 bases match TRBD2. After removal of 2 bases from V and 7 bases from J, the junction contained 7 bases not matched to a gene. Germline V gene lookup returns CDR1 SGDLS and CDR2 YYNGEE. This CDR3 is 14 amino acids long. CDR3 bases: TGTGCCAGCAGCGTTTACGGGACTAGCTTAGAGCAGTACTTC. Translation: CASSVYGTSLEQYF.

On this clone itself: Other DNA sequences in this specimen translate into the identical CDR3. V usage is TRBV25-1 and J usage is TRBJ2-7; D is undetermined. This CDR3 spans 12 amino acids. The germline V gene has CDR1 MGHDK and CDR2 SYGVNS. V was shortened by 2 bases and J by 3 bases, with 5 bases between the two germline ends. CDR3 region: CASSELGYEQYF. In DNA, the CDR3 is TGTGCCAGCAGTGAACTGGGCTACGAGCAGTACTTC.

The CDR3 protein is CASSLGTGVQYF. The CDR3 DNA reads TGTGCCAGCAGTTTAGGTACAGGGGTGCAGTACTTC. The chain couples TRBV27 to TRBJ2-7, with 7 bases fitting TRBD1. CDR1 and CDR2 from the germline V gene are MNHEY and SMNVEV (reference sequence). CDR3 length: 12 amino acids. V lost 2 bases and J lost 9; bases outside the gene matches: 4.

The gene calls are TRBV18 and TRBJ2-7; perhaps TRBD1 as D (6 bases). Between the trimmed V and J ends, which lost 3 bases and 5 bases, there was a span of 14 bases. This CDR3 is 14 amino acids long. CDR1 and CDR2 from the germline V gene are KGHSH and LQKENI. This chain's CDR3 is CASSPPPDRNEQYF. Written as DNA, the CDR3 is TGTGCCAGCTCACCCCCCCCGGACAGAAACGAGCAGTACTTC.

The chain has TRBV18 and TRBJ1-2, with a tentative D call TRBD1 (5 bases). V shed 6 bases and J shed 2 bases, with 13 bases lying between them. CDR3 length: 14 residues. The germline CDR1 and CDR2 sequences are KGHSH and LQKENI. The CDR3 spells CASSGGGLNYGYTF. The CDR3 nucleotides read TGTGCCAGCTCCGGGGGGGGACTCAACTATGGCTACACCTTC.

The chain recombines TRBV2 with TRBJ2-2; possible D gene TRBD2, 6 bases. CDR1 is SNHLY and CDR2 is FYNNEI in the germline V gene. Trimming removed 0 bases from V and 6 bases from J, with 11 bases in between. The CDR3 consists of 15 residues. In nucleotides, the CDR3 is TGTGCCAGCAGTGAAGCCGGGGGAAGTGCCGGGGAGCTGTTTTTT. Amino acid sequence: CASSEAGGSAGELFF.

For the CDR3, the DNA is TGCGCCAGCAGCTTGGAAGGGACAGGGAGGAACTATGGCTACACCTTC. Residues: CASSLEGTGRNYGYTF. V gene TRBV5-1 combines with J gene TRBJ1-2; 9 positions agree with TRBD1. Germline V gene data show CDR1 as SGHRS and CDR2 as YFSETQ. This CDR3 contains 16 residues. The ends lost 0 bases at V and 2 bases at J; junction bases unmatched: 5.

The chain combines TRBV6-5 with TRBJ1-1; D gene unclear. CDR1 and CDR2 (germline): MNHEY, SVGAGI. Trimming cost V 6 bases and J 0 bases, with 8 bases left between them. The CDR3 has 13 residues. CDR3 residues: CASSARMNTEAFF. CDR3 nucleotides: TGTGCCAGCAGCGCTAGGATGAACACTGAAGCTTTCTTT.

CDR3 sequence: CASSSLLNSPLHF. CDR3 coding DNA: TGTGCCAGCAGCTCCCTCCTTAATTCACCCCTCCACTTT. This chain uses TRBV5-4 with TRBJ1-6, with no clear D. The CDR3 is 13 residues long. The V gene's germline CDR1 is SGHNT and CDR2 YYREEE (reference sequence). Trimming took 3 bases from V and 6 from J, leaving 7 bases between them.

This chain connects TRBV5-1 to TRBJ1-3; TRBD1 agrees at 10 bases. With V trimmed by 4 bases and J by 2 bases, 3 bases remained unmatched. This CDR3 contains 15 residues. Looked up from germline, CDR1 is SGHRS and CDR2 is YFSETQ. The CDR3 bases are TGCGCCAGCAGCGCCGGGACAGGGGCTGGAAACACCATATATTTT. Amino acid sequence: CASSAGTGAGNTIYF.

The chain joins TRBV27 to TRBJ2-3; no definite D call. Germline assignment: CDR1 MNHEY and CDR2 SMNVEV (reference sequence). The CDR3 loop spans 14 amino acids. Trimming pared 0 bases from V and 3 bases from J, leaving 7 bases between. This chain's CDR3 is CASSLSLVTDTQYF. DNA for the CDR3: TGTGCCAGCAGTTTATCCTTGGTAACAGATACGCAGTATTTT.

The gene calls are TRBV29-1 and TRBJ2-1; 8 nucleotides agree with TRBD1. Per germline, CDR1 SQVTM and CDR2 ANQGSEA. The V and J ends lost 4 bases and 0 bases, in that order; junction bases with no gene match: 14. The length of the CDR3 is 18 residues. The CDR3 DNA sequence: TGCAGCGTTGGAGGGCCGGGACAGGCGATAAGCTCCTACAATGAGCAGTTCTTC. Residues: CSVGGPGQAISSYNEQFF.

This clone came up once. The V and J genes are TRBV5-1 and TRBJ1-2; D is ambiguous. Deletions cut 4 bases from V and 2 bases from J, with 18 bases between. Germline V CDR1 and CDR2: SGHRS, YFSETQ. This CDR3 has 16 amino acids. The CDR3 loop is CASSPTGGNLNYGYTF. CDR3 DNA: TGCGCCAGCAGCCCGACCGGAGGGAATCTGAACTATGGCTACACCTTC.

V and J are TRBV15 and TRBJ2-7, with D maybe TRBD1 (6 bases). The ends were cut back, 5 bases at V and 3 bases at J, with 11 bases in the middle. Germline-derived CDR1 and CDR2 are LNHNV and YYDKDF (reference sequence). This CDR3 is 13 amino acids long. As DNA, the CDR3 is TGTGCCACCAGCCCACAGGGAGACTACGAGCAGTACTTC. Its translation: CATSPQGDYEQYF. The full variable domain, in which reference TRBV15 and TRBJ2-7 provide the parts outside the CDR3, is DAMVIQNPRYQVTQFGKPVTLSCSQTLNHNVMYWYQQKSSQAPKLLFHYYDKDFNNEADTPDNFQSRRPNTSFCFLDIRSPGLGDTAMYLCATSPQGDYEQYFGPGTRLTVT.

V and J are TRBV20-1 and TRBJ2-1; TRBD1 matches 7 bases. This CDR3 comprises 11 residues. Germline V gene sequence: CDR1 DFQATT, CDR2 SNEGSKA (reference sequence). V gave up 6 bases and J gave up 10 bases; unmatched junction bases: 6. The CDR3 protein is CSARDSPEQFF. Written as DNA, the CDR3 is TGCAGTGCCAGGGACAGCCCGGAGCAGTTCTTC.

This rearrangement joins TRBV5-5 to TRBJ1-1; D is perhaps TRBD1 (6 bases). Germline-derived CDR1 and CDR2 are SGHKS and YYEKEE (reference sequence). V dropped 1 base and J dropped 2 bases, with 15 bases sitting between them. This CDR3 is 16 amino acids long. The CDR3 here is CASSLRGGSDNTEAFF. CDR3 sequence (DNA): TGTGCCAGCAGCTTGAGAGGGGGGTCTGACAACACTGAAGCTTTCTTT.

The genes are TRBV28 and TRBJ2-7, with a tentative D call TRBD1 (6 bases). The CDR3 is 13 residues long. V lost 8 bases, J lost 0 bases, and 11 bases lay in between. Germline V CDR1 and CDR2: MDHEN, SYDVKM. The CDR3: CASGTQGSYEQYF. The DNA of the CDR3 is TGTGCCAGCGGCACACAGGGCTCCTACGAGCAGTACTTC.

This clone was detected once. CDR3 residues: CATSRVTYWSSYNEQFF. CDR3 nucleotide sequence: TGTGCCACCAGCAGAGTTACCTATTGGAGCTCCTACAATGAGCAGTTCTTC. This chain joins TRBV15 and TRBJ2-1; D call uncertain. CDR3 length equals 17 residues. Between the trimmed V and J ends, which lost 1 base and 0 bases, there was a span of 13 bases. Germline CDR1 reads LNHNV; CDR2 reads YYDKDF (reference sequence).

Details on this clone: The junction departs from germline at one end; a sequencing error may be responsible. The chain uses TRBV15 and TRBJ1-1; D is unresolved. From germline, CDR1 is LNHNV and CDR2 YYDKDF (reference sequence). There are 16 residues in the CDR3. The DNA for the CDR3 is TGTGCCACCAGCAGAGATCCAGGACGGGCGAACGCTGAAGCTTTCTTT. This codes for CATSRDPGRANAEAFF.

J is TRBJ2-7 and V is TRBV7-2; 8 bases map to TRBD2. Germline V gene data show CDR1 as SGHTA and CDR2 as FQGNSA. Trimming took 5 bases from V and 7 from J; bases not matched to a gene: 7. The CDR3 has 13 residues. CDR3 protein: CASSPAGVREQYF. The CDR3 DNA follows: TGTGCCAGCAGCCCAGCGGGAGTGAGGGAGCAGTACTTC.

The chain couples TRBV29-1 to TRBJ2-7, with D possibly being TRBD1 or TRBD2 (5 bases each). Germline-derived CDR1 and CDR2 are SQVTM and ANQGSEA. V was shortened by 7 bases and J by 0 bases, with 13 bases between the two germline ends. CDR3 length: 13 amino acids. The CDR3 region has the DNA TGCAGCGGGGGGAACTCCAACTCCTACGAGCAGTACTTC. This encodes CSGGNSNSYEQYF.

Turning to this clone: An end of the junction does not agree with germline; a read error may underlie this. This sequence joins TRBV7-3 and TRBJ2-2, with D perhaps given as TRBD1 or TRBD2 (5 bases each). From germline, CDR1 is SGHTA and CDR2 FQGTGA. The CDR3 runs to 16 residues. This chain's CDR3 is CASSLTGGGNTGELFF. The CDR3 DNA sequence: TGTGCCAGCAGCCTAACAGGAGGAGGGAACACCGGGGAGCTGTTTTTT.

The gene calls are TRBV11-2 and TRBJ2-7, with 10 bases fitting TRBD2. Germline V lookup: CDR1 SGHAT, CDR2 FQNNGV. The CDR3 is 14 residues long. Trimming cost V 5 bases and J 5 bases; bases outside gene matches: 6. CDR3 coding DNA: TGTGCCAGCAGCCAGACTAGCGGGTACCACGAGCAGTACTTC. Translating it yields CASSQTSGYHEQYF.

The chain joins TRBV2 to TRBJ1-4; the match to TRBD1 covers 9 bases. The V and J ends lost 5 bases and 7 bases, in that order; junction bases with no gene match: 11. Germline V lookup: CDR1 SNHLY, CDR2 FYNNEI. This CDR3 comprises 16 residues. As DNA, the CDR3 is TGTGCCAGCAGTAACACAGGGGGCTTAAGGAGTGAAAAACTGTTTTTT. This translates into CASSNTGGLRSEKLFF.

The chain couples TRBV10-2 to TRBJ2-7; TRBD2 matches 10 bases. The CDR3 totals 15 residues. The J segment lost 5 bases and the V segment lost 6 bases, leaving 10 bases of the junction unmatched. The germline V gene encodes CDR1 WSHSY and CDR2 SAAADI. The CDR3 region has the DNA TGCGCCAGCAGATCTTCTAGCGGGGGTAAGGACGAGCAGTACTTC. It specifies CASRSSSGGKDEQYF.

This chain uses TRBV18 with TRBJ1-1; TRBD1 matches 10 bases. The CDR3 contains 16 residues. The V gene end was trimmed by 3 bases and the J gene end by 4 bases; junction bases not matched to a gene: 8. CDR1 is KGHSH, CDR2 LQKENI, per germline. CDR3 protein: CASSPGQGVGGTEAFF. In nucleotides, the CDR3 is TGTGCCAGCTCACCCGGACAGGGGGTCGGTGGCACTGAAGCTTTCTTT.

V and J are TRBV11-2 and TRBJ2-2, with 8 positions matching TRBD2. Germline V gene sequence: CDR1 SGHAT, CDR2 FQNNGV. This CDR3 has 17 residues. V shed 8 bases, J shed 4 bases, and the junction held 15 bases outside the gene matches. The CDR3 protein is CASSRRRGENGTGELFF. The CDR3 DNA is TGTGCCAGCTCCCGACGGCGGGGGGAAAATGGCACCGGGGAGCTGTTTTTT.

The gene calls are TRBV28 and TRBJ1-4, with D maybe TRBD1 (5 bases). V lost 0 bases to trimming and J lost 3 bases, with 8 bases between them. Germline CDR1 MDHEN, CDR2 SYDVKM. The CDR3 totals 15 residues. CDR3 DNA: TGTGCCAGCAGTTTATGGACAGAGGCTAATGAAAAACTGTTTTTT. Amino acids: CASSLWTEANEKLFF.